This T cell receptor (beta chain) was captured in a study of T-cell reconstitution after alpha-beta-depleted transplantation in children. Unique molecular identifiers were used in preparing the TCRbeta library. TCRdb re-called the PCR reads with MiXCR, one entry per CDR3 protein. Among 15,000 to 20,000 distinct CDR3 sequences, around an eighth were seen once, and the ten largest hold 71%. Germline lookup yields CDR1 SNHLY and CDR2 FYNNEI. This CDR3 is built from 20 residues. The trim removed 4 bases at V and 0 bases at J, leaving 11 bases unmatched. The source is a boy under three years old who had a stem cell transplant for Wiskott-Aldrich syndrome, so the T cells may come from the graft donor. The source material was PBMCs, mostly from graft donor cells, sampled 180 days after TCRalphabeta/CD19-depleted stem cell transplant. This sequence joins TRBV2 and TRBJ2-6; 11 bases agree with TRBD2. The DNA for the CDR3 is TGTGCCAGCAGTGTAATACTAGCGGGAGTTCTCTCCTCTGGGGCCAACGTCCTGACTTTC. It is translated as CASSVILAGVLSSGANVLTF.